This is a list of T cell receptor beta chains from one sample in a study of T cell responses to AZD1222 COVID-19 vaccine. Sequenced by immunoSEQ multiplex PCR; TCRdb stores in-frame clones only, minus some. The sample lists tens of thousands of clones, 89% occurring once. This specimen was peripheral blood, taken 28 days after the second AZD1222 dose. Every receptor here comes from an adult who received the AZD1222 COVID-19 vaccine. Both conserved end residues are part of each CDR3. Each record gives: V gene, CDR3 protein.

TRBV12-3/TRBV12-4 CASTKTQGTEAFF
TRBV6-4 CASSDSSAGSTNEKLFF
TRBV18 CASYLPNRGEAFF
TRBV30 CAWSGQGSYEQYF
TRBV5-5 CASSLALTSGSADTQYF
TRBV19 CASSPNGGALNQPQHF
TRBV6-5 CASSYSISDYGYTF
TRBV5-4 CASSSQGRGELFF
TRBV10-2 CASTGTAYSGNTIYF
TRBV7-9 CAHPTGAGNTIYF
TRBV27 CASSPAGAVGGELFF
TRBV5-6 CASKTSGSSYEQYF
TRBV3-1/TRBV3-2 CASSTDAYGQYF
TRBV11-3 CASSREQGTDTQYF
TRBV9 CASSVESLYNSPLHF
TRBV6-4 CASSEQGMGQPQHF
TRBV9 CASSPRPGTSSTEAFF
TRBV24-1 CATSDIPGELFF
TRBV21-1 CASSKESMRKTNTDTQYF
TRBV21-1 CASGLRDNSYEQYF
TRBV7-9 CASSPSGEETQYF
TRBV7-8 CASSSNRTVSNQPQHF
TRBV3-1/TRBV3-2 CASSQDHSRTNTF
TRBV6-1 CASSLTQGSGSPLHF
TRBV9 CASSAHGTPTYEQYF
TRBV5-1 CASSLALAGGDYEQYF
TRBV12-3/TRBV12-4 CASRTLSYEQYF
TRBV9 CASSAERGTIYF
TRBV7-9 CASSLSGFQETQYF
TRBV6-5 CASSSGTGATDTQYF
TRBV30 CAWSPGAKNTIYF
TRBV5-1 CASSRDRGEYNEQFF
TRBV6-1 CASSEGLNEKLFF
TRBV2 CASSEEGQGFQPQHF
TRBV10-2 CASSELGPGVGSYNSPLHF
TRBV28 CASSNTQVVGEKLFF
TRBV19 CASPSPTGDQPQHF
TRBV6-5 CASRLPGRDTEAFF
TRBV19 CASRAPYRGNTEAFF
TRBV2 CASSEGVEGSFTF
TRBV10-2 CASSRTSGGAGFGGELFF
TRBV2 CASSVGTPQETQYF
TRBV11-2 CASSRQGGQPQHF
TRBV27 CASRGGQGTQPQHF
TRBV27 CASSFILAATGELFF
TRBV6-5 CASRGQRGSAGELFF
TRBV9 CASSVAFQDYNEQFF
TRBV14 CASSSISQQYF
TRBV11-2 CASSLLNSEQFF
TRBV5-1 CASRDRVTNEKLFF
TRBV7-2 CASSTLQGRGEQFF
TRBV7-8 CASSLKPQDRLSGNTIYF